A selection of T cell receptor beta chains follows, all from one sample in a study of T cell repertoires in cytomegalovirus infection. Their specific antigens are unknown. TCRdb processed the reads anew with MiXCR; each CDR3 protein has one entry. The sample contains roughly 500,000 distinct CDR3 sequences, about 42% of which appear only once. This material consisted of cultured PBMCs, taken from culture after CMV antigen stimulation. These TCRs come from a human donor in good health (CMV status not recorded). Some clones in this sample may be carry-over from other donors' samples. Each CDR3 is given with its conserved first and last residue. D genes are given only for firm matches. Clone size, where shown, is once, few, many, or a class for clones that have expanded.

TRBJ1-2	-	few	TRBV7-2	CASSTSRGEGNYGYTF	TGTGCCAGCAGCACCAGCCGGGGAGAGGGAAACTATGGCTACACCTTC
TRBJ1-5	-	few	TRBV12-3/TRBV12-4	CASSLGAFSNQPQHF	TGTGCCAGCAGTTTAGGGGCCTTTAGCAATCAGCCCCAGCATTTT
TRBJ2-7	-	few	TRBV6-1	CASRVAYEQYF	TGTGCCAGCAGGGTAGCCTACGAGCAGTACTTC
TRBJ2-3	-	few	TRBV27	CASTPHYLSTDTQYF	TGTGCCAGCACACCGCACTACCTTAGCACAGATACGCAGTATTTT
TRBJ2-3	TRBD2	-	TRBV7-2	CASSQTPGLGSTDTQYF	TGTGCCAGCAGCCAGACCCCGGGACTAGGAAGCACAGATACGCAGTATTTT
TRBJ1-1	-	-	TRBV7-9	CASSSLAFF	TGTGCCAGCAGCTCTTTAGCTTTCTTT
TRBJ2-5	TRBD2	many	TRBV7-2	CASSTGLAGHLGETQYF	TGTGCCAGCAGCACGGGACTAGCGGGACATCTCGGAGAGACCCAGTACTTC
TRBJ1-1	-	-	TRBV12-3/TRBV12-4	CASSSYSGRAEAFF	TGTGCCAGCAGTTCGTACTCAGGGCGCGCTGAAGCTTTCTTT
TRBJ2-1	TRBD2	-	TRBV6-1	CASSSRTSGRNYNEQFF	TGTGCCAGCAGTTCACGGACTAGCGGGAGGAACTACAATGAGCAGTTCTTC
TRBJ2-1	-	-	TRBV11-3	CASSLPTLGLPLDSSYNEQFF	TGTGCCAGCAGCTTACCAACTCTCGGACTACCTCTAGATAGCTCCTACAATGAGCAGTTCTTC
TRBJ2-1	TRBD2	-	TRBV19	CASLKTPSGGAHNEQFF	TGTGCCAGTCTAAAGACACCCAGCGGGGGGGCTCACAATGAGCAGTTCTTC
TRBJ2-1	-	-	TRBV14	CASARDNEQFF	TGTGCCAGCGCGCGGGACAATGAGCAGTTCTTC
TRBJ2-1	TRBD2	few	TRBV7-8	CASSSALLAGLYNEQFF	TGTGCCAGCAGCTCCGCTTTACTAGCGGGGCTATACAATGAGCAGTTCTTC
TRBJ2-5	-	-	TRBV5-4	CASSFDRGQQETQYF	TGTGCCAGCAGCTTTGACCGGGGGCAACAAGAGACCCAGTACTTC
TRBJ2-3	TRBD2	-	TRBV7-2	CASRERGGTDTQYF	TGTGCCAGCAGGGAGCGGGGGGGCACAGATACGCAGTATTTT
TRBJ2-7	TRBD2	-	TRBV28	CASSLRLTSGTSGRLAYEQYF	TGTGCCAGCAGTCTCCGTTTGACCAGCGGGACTAGCGGGAGGTTAGCCTACGAGCAGTACTTC
TRBJ1-6	-	few	TRBV7-2	CASSSSGRRFNSPLHF	TGTGCCAGCAGCTCATCAGGACGTCGATTCAATTCACCCCTCCACTTT
TRBJ2-7	-	few	TRBV10-1	CASSVAPDPCPYEQYF	TGCGCCAGCAGTGTCGCCCCCGATCCTTGCCCCTACGAGCAGTACTTC
TRBJ1-1	-	few	TRBV7-8	CASTPGQERNTEAFF	TGTGCCAGCACCCCGGGCCAGGAGCGAAACACTGAAGCTTTCTTT
TRBJ2-7	-	few	TRBV6-6	CASSQLAQEGYYYEQYF	TGTGCCAGCAGTCAGCTAGCGCAAGAGGGATATTACTACGAGCAGTACTTC
TRBJ2-2	-	-	TRBV6-8	CASSYPPQVPANTGELFF	TGTGCCAGCAGTTACCCTCCCCAGGTCCCAGCTAACACCGGGGAGCTGTTTTTT
TRBJ1-3	-	-	TRBV2	CASSEQGHSGNTIYF	TGTGCCAGCAGTGAACAGGGTCACTCTGGAAACACCATATATTTT
TRBJ2-7	-	-	TRBV6-2/TRBV6-3	CASSYSNEQYF	TGTGCCAGCAGTTACTCGAACGAGCAGTACTTC
TRBJ2-5	TRBD2	few	TRBV7-8	CASSSAGDETQYF	TGTGCCAGCAGCTCAGCGGGAGATGAGACCCAGTACTTC
TRBJ2-7	TRBD1	few	TRBV28	CASSPGQGTLSPPYEQYF	TGTGCCAGCAGTCCGGGACAGGGGACACTCTCCCCTCCTTACGAGCAGTACTTC
TRBJ2-1	TRBD1	-	TRBV7-9	CASTRTGYYNEQFF	TGTGCCAGCACCAGGACAGGGTACTACAATGAGCAGTTCTTC
TRBJ1-1	-	-	TRBV7-6	CASSLGSDLFSNTEAFF	TGTGCCAGCAGCTTGGGCAGCGACCTATTCTCCAACACTGAAGCTTTCTTT
TRBJ1-2	-	few	TRBV7-9	CASSSYPVSGYTF	TGTGCCAGCAGCTCTTACCCTGTTTCTGGCTACACCTTC
TRBJ2-7	TRBD2	-	TRBV20-1	CSARDLITAGGDEQYF	TGCAGTGCTAGAGATCTCATAACAGCCGGGGGGGACGAGCAGTACTTC
TRBJ1-2	-	-	TRBV5-8	CASSLGVEYGYTF	TGTGCCAGCAGCTTAGGGGTGGAATATGGCTACACCTTC
TRBJ2-5	TRBD2	few	TRBV5-4	CASSAAGFAGGPRETQYF	TGTGCCAGCAGCGCCGCGGGATTTGCGGGAGGTCCCCGGGAGACCCAGTACTTC
TRBJ2-2	-	-	TRBV5-4	CASSLAGELGGELFF	TGTGCCAGCAGCTTGGCCGGGGAGTTGGGCGGGGAGCTGTTTTTT
TRBJ2-1	TRBD1	-	TRBV28	CASSTPDRYNEQFF	TGTGCCAGCAGTACCCCGGACAGGTACAATGAGCAGTTCTTC
TRBJ2-5	-	few	TRBV7-7	CASSLESGETQYF	TGTGCCAGCAGCTTAGAGAGTGGCGAGACCCAGTACTTC
TRBJ1-6	-	-	TRBV7-2	CASSLETGSLSPLHF	TGTGCCAGCAGCTTAGAAACAGGAAGTCTTTCACCCCTCCACTTT
TRBJ2-7	TRBD2	-	TRBV11-2	CASSWTPGLAEYEQYF	TGTGCCAGCAGCTGGACCCCGGGACTAGCGGAATACGAGCAGTACTTC
TRBJ1-2	TRBD1	many	TRBV4-1	CASSPGGLRYGYTF	TGCGCCAGCAGCCCAGGGGGCTTGCGCTATGGCTACACCTTC
TRBJ1-1	-	-	TRBV7-9	CASSFSGLGTEAFF	TGTGCCAGCAGCTTTTCAGGGCTGGGAACTGAAGCTTTCTTT
TRBJ2-4	-	-	TRBV20-1	CSASPAVKNIQYF	TGCAGTGCTAGTCCGGCAGTTAAAAACATTCAGTACTTC
TRBJ1-2	TRBD1	-	TRBV7-9	CASSVGTGRGSVYGYTF	TGTGCCAGCAGCGTTGGGACAGGGAGGGGTTCGGTCTATGGCTACACCTTC
TRBJ1-4	TRBD1	-	TRBV12-3/TRBV12-4	CASSPRQGGGEKLFF	TGTGCCAGCAGTCCGCGACAGGGTGGAGGGGAAAAACTGTTTTTT